Each of the 31 T cell receptor beta chains below was sequenced from the same sample in a study of beta chain features in type 1 diabetes. All of the isolated RNA was reverse transcribed, so expressed TCRB transcripts were sequenced. Produced via immunoSEQ multiplex PCR; TCRdb's table is partial and in-frame only. The table lists roughly 300,000 clones, less than 9.5% of them singletons. The sequencing sample was made of central memory CD4+ T cells from blood. These receptors all come from a woman aged 18-35 years in good health.

The chain is built from TRBV5-1 and TRBJ2-2; 11 nucleotides agree with TRBD2. CDR3 size: 16 residues. Trimming removed 4 bases from V and 0 bases from J; junction bases left unmatched: 2. Germline CDR1 SGHRS, CDR2 YFSETQ. The CDR3 spells CASSPGLAANTGELFF. CDR3 bases: TGCGCCAGCAGCCCGGGACTAGCGGCGAACACCGGGGAGCTGTTTTTT.

V and J are TRBV5-6 and TRBJ2-7, with 8 nucleotides matching TRBD1. The length of the CDR3 is 15 residues. CDR1 SGHDT and CDR2 YYEEEE come from the germline V gene. Losses at the gene ends were 2 bases for V and 3 bases for J; bases not matched to a gene: 7. CDR3 in amino acids: CASSFSTGGFYEQYF. The CDR3 DNA follows: TGTGCCAGCAGCTTCTCAACAGGGGGGTTCTACGAGCAGTACTTC.

This clone occurred a few times. This sequence joins TRBV11-2 and TRBJ2-7; 8 nucleotides line up with TRBD1. V trimming: 7 bases; J trimming: 0 bases; junction bases outside the gene matches: 5. CDR1 SGHAT and CDR2 FQNNGV come from the germline V gene. This CDR3 contains 14 residues. As DNA, the CDR3 is TGTGCCAGCACTAGGACAGGGAGCTCCTACGAGCAGTACTTC. Amino acid sequence: CASTRTGSSYEQYF.

This clone has more than one count but fewer than ten. This may come from a read error, since a much larger clone is one base off. The chain couples TRBV7-2 to TRBJ2-3; D gene uncertain. Trimming took off 1 base at V and 2 bases at J, with 4 bases between the two ends. The CDR3 spans 13 residues. Looked up from germline, CDR1 is SGHTA and CDR2 is FQGNSA. The CDR3 DNA reads as TGTGCCAGCAGCTTAGAGGTCACAGATACGCAGTATTTT. Translating gives CASSLEVTDTQYF.

This clone was detected only a few times. This chain links TRBV11-2 with TRBJ2-6; 10 nucleotides match TRBD1. Germline V gene lookup returns CDR1 SGHAT and CDR2 FQNNGV. With V trimmed by 3 bases and J by 2 bases, 1 base remained unmatched. The CDR3 runs 16 residues. The CDR3 region has the DNA TGTGCCAGCAGCTTGACAGGGGGCGCTGGGGCCAACGTCCTGACTTTC. This gives the protein CASSLTGGAGANVLTF.

The chain employs TRBV7-2 and TRBJ2-7, with TRBD2 matching 10 bases. CDR1 is SGHTA, CDR2 FQGNSA, per germline. V lost 5 bases, J lost 7 bases, and 11 bases stayed unmatched. CDR3 length: 15 amino acids. The CDR3 sequence is CASSPGSGRAGEQYF. Here the CDR3 DNA reads TGTGCCAGCAGCCCGGGCAGCGGGAGGGCGGGAGAGCAGTACTTC.

This clone was detected many times. The rearrangement links TRBV18 to TRBJ1-1; 10 positions agree with TRBD1. V lost 2 bases, J lost 6 bases, and 3 bases stayed unmatched. The CDR3 is 14 residues long. The germline V gene has CDR1 KGHSH and CDR2 LQKENI. The CDR3 nucleotides are TGTGCCAGCTCACCAGGGACAGGGGTCGCTGAAGCTTTCTTT. It encodes CASSPGTGVAEAFF.

This clone was seen many times. Here the CDR3 DNA reads TGTGCCAGCAGCTTAGTACCCCAGGGGACGGATGGCTACACCTTC. This sequence encodes CASSLVPQGTDGYTF. The chain couples TRBV7-2 to TRBJ1-2; TRBD1 is a possible D gene (6 bases). V shed 1 base and J shed 6 bases, with 15 bases lying between them. The CDR3 has 15 residues. Germline V CDR1 and CDR2: SGHTA, FQGNSA.

The sample holds a few counts of this clone. J is TRBJ2-7 and V is TRBV7-8, with 9 nucleotides matching TRBD1. The germline CDR1 and CDR2 sequences are SGHVS and FQNEAQ. The CDR3 sequence is 15 residues long. With 3 bases clipped from V and 4 bases from J, the junction kept 7 bases outside the gene matches. DNA for the CDR3: TGTGCCAGCAGCTTTCCCGGGACAGGGCTATACGAGCAGTACTTC. Encoded protein: CASSFPGTGLYEQYF.

V and J are TRBV10-3 and TRBJ1-2; weak D call: TRBD1 (6 bases). This CDR3 has 13 amino acids. Trimming left V 2 bases short and J 7 bases short, with 11 bases between. Germline lookup yields CDR1 ENHRY and CDR2 SYGVKD. The CDR3 region has the DNA TGTGCCATCAGTGAGACACAGGGTAGTGGCTACACCTTC. Translated: CAISETQGSGYTF.

This clone has ten or more counts. Other nucleotide sequences from this sample produce the same CDR3. The chain links TRBV2 to TRBJ1-1; D is uncertain. The CDR3 is 14 residues long. Germline assignment: CDR1 SNHLY and CDR2 FYNNEI. V was cut by 4 bases and J by 0 bases, with 9 bases left in between. The CDR3 is CASSVDLMNTEAFF. CDR3 nucleotides: TGTGCCAGCAGTGTCGACCTCATGAACACTGAAGCTTTCTTT.

A note on this clone: The sample contains more than one DNA sequence encoding this CDR3. This chain joins TRBV20-1 and TRBJ1-1; D is unclear. The length of the CDR3 is 9 residues. CDR1 and CDR2 from the germline V gene are DFQATT and SNEGSKA (reference sequence). V lost 4 bases and J lost 5, with 2 bases in between. CDR3 region: CSANTEAFF. CDR3 nucleotide sequence: TGCAGTGCTAATACTGAAGCTTTCTTT.

This clone came up a few times. The V and J genes are TRBV5-4 and TRBJ2-7, with TRBD2 identical over 8 bases. Germline CDR1 SGHNT, CDR2 YYREEE (reference sequence). V gave up 5 bases and J gave up 8 bases; unmatched junction bases: 9. CDR3 size: 13 residues. The CDR3: CASRRAGEKQQYF. The CDR3 nucleotides are TGTGCCAGCAGGAGAGCGGGAGAAAAGCAGCAGTACTTC.

This clone appeared many times. The rearrangement joins TRBV4-1 to TRBJ2-5, with a tentative D call TRBD1 (5 bases). This CDR3 has 14 amino acids. Germline V lookup: CDR1 MGHRA, CDR2 YSYEKL. V lost 5 bases and J lost 0, with 10 bases in between. CDR3 sequence (DNA): TGCGCCAGCAGCAAACAGGAAAACCAAGAGACCCAGTACTTC. Translation: CASSKQENQETQYF.

The chain joins TRBV12-2 to TRBJ2-7; the table's TRBD1 call for D was not verified on the DNA. TRBV12-2 is listed as a pseudogene. The CDR3 spans 15 residues. Here the CDR3 reads CASRNTGDGPYEQYF. The CDR3 DNA is TGTGCAAGTCGCAACACAGGGGACGGACCCTACGAGCAGTACTTC.

This clone was picked up a small number of times. J is TRBJ1-1 and V is TRBV27; D is possibly TRBD1 (5 bases). CDR1 is MNHEY, CDR2 SMNVEV, per germline (reference sequence). The CDR3 runs to 14 residues. V was pared by 8 bases and J by 0 bases, with 13 bases between. This CDR3 is CASRTFRMNTEAFF. The CDR3 nucleotides read TGTGCCAGCCGGACATTTCGGATGAACACTGAAGCTTTCTTT.

The chain couples TRBV28 to TRBJ2-7; the D is unclear. Trimming removed 0 bases at V and 4 bases at J, with 4 bases between. From germline, CDR1 is MDHEN and CDR2 SYDVKM. The CDR3 runs to 12 residues. In nucleotides, the CDR3 is TGTGCCAGCAGTTTATGGGGTTACGAGCAGTACTTC. Amino acid sequence: CASSLWGYEQYF. Combining the CDR3 with reference TRBV28 and TRBJ2-7 gives the whole variable domain DVKVTQSSRYLVKRTGEKVFLECVQDMDHENMFWYRQDPGLGLRLIYFSYDVKMKEKGDIPEGYSVSREKKERFSLILESASTNQTSMYLCASSLWGYEQYFGPGTRLTVT.

This clone was detected ten times or more. V gene TRBV27 combines with J gene TRBJ2-1; TRBD1 is a possible D gene (6 bases). Trimming took off 8 bases at V and 8 bases at J, with 16 bases between the two ends. There are 13 residues in the CDR3. The germline CDR1 and CDR2 sequences are MNHEY and SMNVEV (reference sequence). The CDR3 sequence is CASGYRVFHEQFF. CDR3 nucleotides: TGTGCCAGCGGTTACAGGGTTTTCCATGAGCAGTTCTTC.

This clone was counted only a few times. The genes are TRBV28 and TRBJ1-2, with D unclear. The CDR3 is 10 residues long. Trimming pared 6 bases from V and 10 bases from J, leaving 9 bases between. Germline V gene sequence: CDR1 MDHEN, CDR2 SYDVKM. The CDR3 DNA sequence: TGTGCCAGCAGAGGCTCATCCTACACCTTC. Protein product: CASRGSSYTF.

This clone appeared a few times. Relative to the germline gene, one junction end is altered; a read error may explain this. The rearrangement joins TRBV10-3 to TRBJ2-5; no firm D call. This CDR3 has 15 residues. Germline-derived CDR1 and CDR2 are ENHRY and SYGVKD. The CDR3, as DNA: TGTGCCAGCAGTGCACATTCCGGTCGGCAAGAGACCCAGTACTTC. As protein: CASSAHSGRQETQYF.

The genes are TRBV7-9 and TRBJ2-7, with TRBD1 as a possible D gene (5 bases). The length of the CDR3 is 12 residues. Deletions cut 5 bases from V and 3 bases from J, with 8 bases between. Germline values: CDR1 SEHNR, CDR2 FQNEAQ (reference sequence). The CDR3 loop is CASSATVYEQYF. As DNA, the CDR3 is TGTGCCAGCAGCGCGACAGTCTACGAGCAGTACTTC.

This chain connects TRBV2 to TRBJ2-3; TRBD2 aligns across 10 bases. CDR3 length: 16 residues. The ends lost 5 bases at V and 4 bases at J; junction bases unmatched: 9. Germline lookup yields CDR1 SNHLY and CDR2 FYNNEI. CDR3 sequence (DNA): TGTGCCAGCAGTTCCGGGACTAGCGTCGCCGCAGATACGCAGTATTTT. As protein: CASSSGTSVAADTQYF.

This clone was counted at least ten times. The CDR3 here is CASSTTSASTDTQYF. As DNA, the CDR3 is TGTGCCAGCAGCACGACTAGCGCTAGCACAGATACGCAGTATTTT. The chain couples TRBV7-9 to TRBJ2-3, with TRBD2 identical over 8 bases. Germline lookup yields CDR1 SEHNR and CDR2 FQNEAQ (reference sequence). The CDR3 spans 15 residues. V shed 5 bases, J shed 0 bases, and the junction held 4 bases outside the gene matches. The complete variable domain, with remaining parts taken from reference TRBV7-9 and TRBJ2-3, reads DTGVSQNPRHKITKRGQNVTFRCDPISEHNRLYWYRQTLGQGPEFLTYFQNEAQLEKSRLLSDRFSAERPKGSFSTLEIQRTEQGDSAMYLCASSTTSASTDTQYFGPGTRLTVL.

Comments on this clone: This sample includes further DNA sequences coding for the same CDR3. This chain joins TRBV5-6 and TRBJ2-5; D remains unclear. Germline CDR1 is SGHDT and CDR2 is YYEEEE. V was cut by 3 bases and J by 0 bases, with 12 bases left in between. The CDR3 spans 15 residues. DNA of the CDR3: TGTGCCAGCAGCTCCCGCCTGGGGTACCAAGAGACCCAGTACTTC. It yields the protein CASSSRLGYQETQYF.

As for this clone: The sample holds other DNA sequences that translate to the same CDR3. The CDR3 bases are TGTGCCAGCAGCGTATCCGACGGCAATCAGCCCCAGCATTTT. The encoded protein is CASSVSDGNQPQHF. This chain links TRBV9 with TRBJ1-5, with D hard to call. CDR3 length: 14 amino acids. The V gene lost 1 base and the J gene lost 2 bases, with 7 bases spanning the gap. Germline values: CDR1 SGDLS, CDR2 YYNGEE.

This clone was counted only a few times. CDR3 DNA sequence: TGTGCCAGCAGCGTAGGAACCCTGGGCCTCGGAGAGACCCAGTACTTC. Translating gives CASSVGTLGLGETQYF. The chain carries TRBV9 and TRBJ2-5, with D uncertain. Germline V gene data show CDR1 as SGDLS and CDR2 as YYNGEE. The V gene lost 0 bases and the J gene lost 4 bases, with 16 bases spanning the gap. The CDR3 runs 16 residues.

This clone was detected a few times. CDR3 amino acids: CASSPAGGHYNEQFF. As DNA, the CDR3 is TGTGCCAGCTCACCAGCGGGCGGGCACTACAATGAGCAGTTCTTC. This rearrangement joins TRBV18 to TRBJ2-1; D possibly corresponds to TRBD2 (5 bases). In germline, CDR1 is KGHSH, CDR2 LQKENI. Trimming cost V 2 bases and J 3 bases, with 11 bases left between them. The CDR3 has 15 residues.

The chain carries TRBV28 and TRBJ2-1, with D possibly matching TRBD2 (5 bases). In germline, CDR1 is MDHEN, CDR2 SYDVKM. The CDR3 has 17 residues. The V and J ends lost 6 bases and 3 bases respectively, with 21 bases between them. The chain's CDR3 is CASSPLTGADSYNEQFF. CDR3 sequence (DNA): TGTGCCAGCAGCCCCCTCACCGGAGCGGATAGCTACAATGAGCAGTTCTTC.

This clone came up a few times. The chain couples TRBV11-2 to TRBJ2-7; TRBD1 agrees at 7 bases. Germline CDR1 and CDR2: SGHAT and FQNNGV. This CDR3 contains 13 residues. With V trimmed by 5 bases and J by 3 bases, 4 bases remained unmatched. CDR3 DNA: TGTGCCAGCAGCAACACAGGGGACTACGAGCAGTACTTC. The encoded protein is CASSNTGDYEQYF.

This chain uses TRBV4-2 with TRBJ1-3; TRBD1 matches 9 bases. Germline V CDR1 and CDR2: LGHNA, YNFKEQ. Trimming cost V 0 bases and J 8 bases; bases outside gene matches: 8. The CDR3 length is 16 residues. The CDR3 region is CASSQEIFGQGYTIYF. The CDR3 region has the DNA TGTGCCAGCAGCCAAGAAATATTTGGACAGGGGTACACCATATATTTT.

This chain links TRBV4-3 with TRBJ2-1, with 14 nucleotides matching TRBD2. CDR3 size: 16 residues. Germline V gene lookup returns CDR1 LGHNA and CDR2 YSLEER. Germline trimming cut 4 bases from V and 9 bases from J; bases unmatched to any gene: 8. The CDR3 here is CASSPRLAGGHVEQFF. CDR3 coding DNA: TGCGCCAGCAGCCCAAGACTAGCGGGAGGGCATGTTGAGCAGTTCTTC.